One sample yielded the 9 T cell receptor beta chains listed below, sequenced in a study of blood T cell repertoires in COVID-19. Some clones are missing from TCRdb's copy, which holds only in-frame ones; the method was immunoSEQ multiplex PCR. The repertoire holds roughly 34,000 clones, roughly nine tenths seen once, with almost 10% in the top ten. Sequencing was done on a sample of peripheral blood. These receptors all come from a human donor with active COVID-19. The donor label of this sample is uncertain.

The rearrangement uses TRBV3-1 (or the pseudogene TRBV3-2) and TRBJ2-5; the D gene is possibly TRBD2 (6 bases). The CDR3 consists of 16 residues. Trimming removed 0 bases from V and 2 bases from J, with 13 bases in between. Germline V gene data show CDR1 as LGHDT and CDR2 as YNNKEL (reference sequence). CDR3 loop: CASSQDRRGAQETQYF. The DNA for the CDR3 is TGTGCCAGCAGCCAAGATCGGAGGGGAGCTCAAGAGACCCAGTACTTC.

The rearrangement uses TRBV5-6 and TRBJ1-6, with unresolved D. CDR1 is SGHDT, CDR2 YYEEEE, per germline. Trimming shortened V by 2 bases and J by 0 bases, and 9 bases separated the two germline ends. The CDR3 extends over 16 amino acids. The CDR3, as DNA: TGTGCCAGCAGCTTAAGCGCTAGCTCCTATAATTCACCCCTCCACTTT. It translates to CASSLSASSYNSPLHF.

Only a few counts were recorded for this clone. The V and J genes are TRBV30 and TRBJ1-1; D ambiguous. This CDR3 has 12 amino acids. Germline loops: CDR1 GTSNPN, CDR2 SVGIG (reference sequence). V dropped 5 bases and J dropped 2 bases, with 9 bases sitting between them. CDR3 bases: TGTGCCTGGGGGGAGGGAAACACTGAAGCTTTCTTT. Encoded protein: CAWGEGNTEAFF. Full variable domain (missing parts from reference TRBV30 and TRBJ1-1): SQTIHQWPATLVQPVGSPLSLECTVEGTSNPNLYWYRQAAGRGLQLLFYSVGIGQISSEVPQNLSASRPQDRQFILSSKKLLLSDSGFYLCAWGEGNTEAFFGQGTRLTVV.

This clone was counted once. This chain links TRBV5-1 with TRBJ2-1, with unresolved D. The germline V gene encodes CDR1 SGHRS and CDR2 YFSETQ. V was shortened by 0 bases and J by 5 bases, with 9 bases between the two germline ends. The CDR3 loop spans 14 amino acids. The CDR3 sequence is CASSLVALNNEQFF. DNA for the CDR3: TGCGCCAGCAGCTTGGTAGCACTAAACAATGAGCAGTTCTTC.

The V gene is TRBV6-6, the J gene TRBJ2-4, with 9 nucleotides matching TRBD2. Per germline, CDR1 MNHNY and CDR2 SVGAGI (reference sequence). The V segment lost 0 bases and the J segment 8 bases; nucleotides outside the gene matches: 5. The length of the CDR3 is 15 residues. In nucleotides, the CDR3 is TGTGCCAGCAGTTACTCGGGCGGGGGGGCCGACATTCAGTACTTC. The encoded protein is CASSYSGGGADIQYF.

CDR3: CASSPGTSGVGGELFF. The CDR3 nucleotides are TGTGCCAGCAGCCCCGGGACTAGCGGGGTCGGGGGGGAGCTGTTTTTT. This sequence joins TRBV9 and TRBJ2-2, with 13 bases lining up with TRBD2. V lost 4 bases to trimming and J lost 8 bases; unmatched junction nucleotides: 8. There are 16 residues in the CDR3. Germline CDR1 is SGDLS and CDR2 is YYNGEE.

The DNA of the CDR3 is TGTGCCAGCAGCTTGGCCGGGGTAGCGCAGACCCAGTACTTC. It yields the protein CASSLAGVAQTQYF. J is TRBJ2-5 and V is TRBV5-4; perhaps TRBD2 as D (5 bases). The germline V gene has CDR1 SGHNT and CDR2 YYREEE (reference sequence). CDR3 size: 14 residues. Between the trimmed V and J ends, which lost 0 bases and 6 bases, there was a span of 12 bases.

The V call is TRBV4-3, the J call TRBJ2-1; D ambiguous. Germline lookup yields CDR1 LGHNA and CDR2 YSLEER. The germline V and J ends were trimmed by 1 base and 6 bases, with 13 bases remaining between them. The CDR3 is made up of 15 amino acids. CDR3 protein: CASSQVWSSGNEQFF. The CDR3 DNA reads as TGCGCCAGCAGCCAAGTTTGGAGTTCTGGCAATGAGCAGTTCTTC.

This chain uses TRBV7-6 with TRBJ2-2, with a possible D match to TRBD1 (6 bases). V lost 5 bases and J lost 3, with 13 bases in between. Per germline, CDR1 SGHVS and CDR2 FNYEAQ. This CDR3 is built from 15 residues. In DNA, the CDR3 is TGTGCCAGCAGCCCCGACAGGACTTACACCGGGGAGCTGTTTTTT. Protein: CASSPDRTYTGELFF.